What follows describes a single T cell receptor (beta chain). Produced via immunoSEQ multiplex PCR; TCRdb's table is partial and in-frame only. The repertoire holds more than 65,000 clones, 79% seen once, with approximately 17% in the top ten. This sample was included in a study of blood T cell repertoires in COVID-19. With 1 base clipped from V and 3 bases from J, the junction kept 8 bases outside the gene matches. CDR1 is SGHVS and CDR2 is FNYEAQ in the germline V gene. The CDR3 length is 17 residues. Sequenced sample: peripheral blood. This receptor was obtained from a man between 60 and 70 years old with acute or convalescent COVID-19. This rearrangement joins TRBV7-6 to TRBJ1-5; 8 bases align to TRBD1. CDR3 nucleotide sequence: TGTGCCAGCAGCTTAGTAGGGGGGACAGGACCCAATCAGCCCCAGCATTTT. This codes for CASSLVGGTGPNQPQHF.